This T cell receptor beta chain derives from a study of radiation and T cells in renal cell carcinoma. Points from the study as a whole: Pretreatment tumor biopsies were lacking, so baseline clonotypes are unknown.

Only in-frame clones appear in the TCRdb table, and some are missing; sequencing was by immunoSEQ multiplex PCR. The data show roughly 9,600 clones, almost 65% seen once. Treatment defined: 15 Gy SBRT to primary tumor, nephrectomy 4 weeks later. Worth noting for this clone: The antigen remains unidentified.

The CDR3 sequence is 16 residues long. Trimming left V 1 base short and J 0 bases short, with 13 bases between. V gene TRBV5-3 combines with J gene TRBJ1-1, with D perhaps matching TRBD1 (5 bases). TRBV5-3 is an open reading frame whose function is uncertain. The TCR was taken from a woman in her 50s with renal cell carcinoma. The material was tumor tissue, obtained from a patient whose treatment included radiotherapy and nephrectomy. The CDR3 is CARSLMALGVNTEAFF. CDR3 DNA: TGTGCCAGAAGCTTGATGGCTCTGGGGGTGAACACTGAAGCTTTCTTT.